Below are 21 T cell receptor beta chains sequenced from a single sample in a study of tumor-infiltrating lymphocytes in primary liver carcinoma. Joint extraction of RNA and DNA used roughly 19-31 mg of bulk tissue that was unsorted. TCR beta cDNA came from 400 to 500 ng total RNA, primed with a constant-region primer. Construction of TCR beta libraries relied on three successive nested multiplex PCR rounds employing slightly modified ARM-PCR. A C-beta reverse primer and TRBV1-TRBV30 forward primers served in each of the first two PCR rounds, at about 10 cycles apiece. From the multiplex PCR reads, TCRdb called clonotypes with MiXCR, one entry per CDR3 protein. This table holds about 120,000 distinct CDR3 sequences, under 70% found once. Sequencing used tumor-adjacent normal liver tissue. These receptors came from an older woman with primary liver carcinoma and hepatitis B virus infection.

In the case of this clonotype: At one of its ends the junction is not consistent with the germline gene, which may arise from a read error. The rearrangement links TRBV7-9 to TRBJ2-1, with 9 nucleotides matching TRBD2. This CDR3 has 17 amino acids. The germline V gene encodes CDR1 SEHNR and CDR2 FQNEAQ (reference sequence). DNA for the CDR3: TGTGCCAGCAGCCAGAATAGCGGGAGCAGCTCCAACAATGAGCAGTTCTTC. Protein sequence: CASSQNSGSSSNNEQFF. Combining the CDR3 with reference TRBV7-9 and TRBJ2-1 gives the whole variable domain DTGVSQNPRHKITKRGQNVTFRCDPISEHNRLYWYRQTLGQGPEFLTYFQNEAQLEKSRLLSDRFSAERPKGSFSTLEIQRTEQGDSAMYLCASSQNSGSSSNNEQFFGPGTRLTVL.

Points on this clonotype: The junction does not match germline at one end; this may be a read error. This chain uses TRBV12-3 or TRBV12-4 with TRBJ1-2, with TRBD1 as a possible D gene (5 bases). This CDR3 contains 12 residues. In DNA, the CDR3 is TGTGACAGCAGTTACGGGGACTATGGTTACACCTTC. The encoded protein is CDSSYGDYGYTF.

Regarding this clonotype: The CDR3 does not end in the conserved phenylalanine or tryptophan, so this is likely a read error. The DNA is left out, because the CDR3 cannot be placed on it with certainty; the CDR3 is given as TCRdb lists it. The CDR3 is CASSLLAGVSWY. The rearrangement uses TRBV28 and TRBJ2-1; TRBD2 reflects the table's D call only, with no check against the DNA. Germline V gives CDR1 MDHEN, CDR2 SYDVKM. The CDR3 spans 12 residues, counting both ends.

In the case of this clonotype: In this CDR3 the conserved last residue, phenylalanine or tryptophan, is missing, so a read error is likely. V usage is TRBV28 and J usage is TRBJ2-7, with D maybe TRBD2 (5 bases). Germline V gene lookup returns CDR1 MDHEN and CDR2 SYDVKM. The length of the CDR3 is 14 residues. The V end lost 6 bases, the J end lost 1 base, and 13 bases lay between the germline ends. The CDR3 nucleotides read TGTGCCAGCAGATTTTCTTCGGGATCCTACGAGCAGTACTAC. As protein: CASRFSSGSYEQYY.

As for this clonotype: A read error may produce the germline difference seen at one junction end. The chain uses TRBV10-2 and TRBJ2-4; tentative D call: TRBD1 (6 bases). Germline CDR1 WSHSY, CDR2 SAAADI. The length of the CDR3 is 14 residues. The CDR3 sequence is CDSSESRGWDIQYF. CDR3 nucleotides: TGCGACAGTAGTGAGTCAAGGGGATGGGACATTCAGTATTTC.

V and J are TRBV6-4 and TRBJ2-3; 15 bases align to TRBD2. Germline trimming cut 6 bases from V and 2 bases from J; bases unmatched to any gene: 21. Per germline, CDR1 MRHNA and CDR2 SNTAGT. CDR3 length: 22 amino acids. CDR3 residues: CASRAVGLAGGQPPLITDTQYF. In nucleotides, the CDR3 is TGTGCCAGCAGGGCCGTGGGACTAGCGGGAGGTCAACCACCACTTATCACAGATACGCAGTATTTT.

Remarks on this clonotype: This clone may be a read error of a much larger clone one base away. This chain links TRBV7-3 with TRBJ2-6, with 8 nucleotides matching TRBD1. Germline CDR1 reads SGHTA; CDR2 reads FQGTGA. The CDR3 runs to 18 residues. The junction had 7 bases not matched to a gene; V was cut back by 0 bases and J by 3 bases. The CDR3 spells CASSLTVQGARGANVLTF. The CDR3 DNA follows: TGTGCCAGCAGCTTAACGGTCCAGGGGGCACGTGGGGCCAACGTCCTGACTTTC.

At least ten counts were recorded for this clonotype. The CDR3 DNA is TGTGCCTGGAGACCGGGACGGCTAAACAATGAGCAGTTCTTC. Translating it yields CAWRPGRLNNEQFF. This chain connects TRBV30 to TRBJ2-1; D tentatively reads TRBD1 or TRBD2 (5 bases each). The CDR3 totals 14 residues. Germline loops: CDR1 GTSNPN, CDR2 SVGIG (reference sequence). The V and J ends lost 3 bases and 5 bases respectively, with 14 bases between them.

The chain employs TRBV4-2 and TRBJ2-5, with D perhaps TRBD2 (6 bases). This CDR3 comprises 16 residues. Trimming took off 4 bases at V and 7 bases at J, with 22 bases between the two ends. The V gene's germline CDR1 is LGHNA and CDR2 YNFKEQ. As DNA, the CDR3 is TGTGCCAGCAGCCCTCGACGGGATCATATGGGGGGGACCCAGTACTTC. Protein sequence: CASSPRRDHMGGTQYF.

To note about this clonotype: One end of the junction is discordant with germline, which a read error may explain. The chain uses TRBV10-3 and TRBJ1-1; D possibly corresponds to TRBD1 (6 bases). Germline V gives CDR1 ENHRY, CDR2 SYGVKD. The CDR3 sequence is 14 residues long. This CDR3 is CAISERGAYTEAFF. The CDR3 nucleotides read TGTGCCATTAGTGAGAGGGGGGCCTACACTGAAGCTTTCTTT.

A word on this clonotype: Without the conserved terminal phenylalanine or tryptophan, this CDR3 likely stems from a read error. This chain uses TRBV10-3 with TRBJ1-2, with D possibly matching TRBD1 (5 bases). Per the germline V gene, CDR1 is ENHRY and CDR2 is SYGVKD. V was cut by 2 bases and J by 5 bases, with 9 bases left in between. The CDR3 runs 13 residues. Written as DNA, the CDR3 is TGTGCCATCAGTGAGCAGGGCGATTATGGCTACACCCTC. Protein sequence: CAISEQGDYGYTL.

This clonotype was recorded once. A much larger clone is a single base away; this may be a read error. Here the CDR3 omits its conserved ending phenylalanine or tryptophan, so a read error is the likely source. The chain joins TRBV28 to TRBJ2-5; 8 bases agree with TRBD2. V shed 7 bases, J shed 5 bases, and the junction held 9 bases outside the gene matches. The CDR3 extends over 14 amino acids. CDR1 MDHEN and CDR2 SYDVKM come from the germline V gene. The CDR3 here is CASTSPRLAETQYL. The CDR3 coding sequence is TGTGCCAGCACCTCCCCCCGACTAGCGGAGACCCAGTACCTC.

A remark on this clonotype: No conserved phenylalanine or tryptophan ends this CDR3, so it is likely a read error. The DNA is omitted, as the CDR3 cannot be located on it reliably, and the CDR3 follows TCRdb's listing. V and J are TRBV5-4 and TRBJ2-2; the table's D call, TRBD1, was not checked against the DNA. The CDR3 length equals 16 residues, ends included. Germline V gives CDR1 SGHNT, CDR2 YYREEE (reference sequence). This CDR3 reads CASSWGTGANTGELFL.

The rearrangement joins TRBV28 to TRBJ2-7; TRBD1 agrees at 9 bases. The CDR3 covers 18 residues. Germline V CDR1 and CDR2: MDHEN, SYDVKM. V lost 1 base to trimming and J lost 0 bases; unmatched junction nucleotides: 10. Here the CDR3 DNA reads TGTGCCAGCAGTTTATCGCGAACTGGGGACAGGGCCTCCTACGAGCAGTACTTC. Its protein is CASSLSRTGDRASYEQYF. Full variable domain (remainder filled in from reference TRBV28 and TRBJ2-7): DVKVTQSSRYLVKRTGEKVFLECVQDMDHENMFWYRQDPGLGLRLIYFSYDVKMKEKGDIPEGYSVSREKKERFSLILESASTNQTSMYLCASSLSRTGDRASYEQYFGPGTRLTVT.

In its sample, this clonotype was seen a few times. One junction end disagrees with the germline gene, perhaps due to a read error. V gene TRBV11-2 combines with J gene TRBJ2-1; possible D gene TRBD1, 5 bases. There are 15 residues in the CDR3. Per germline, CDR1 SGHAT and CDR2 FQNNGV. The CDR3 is CAGSLVPGSYNEQFF. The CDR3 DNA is TGCGCCGGCAGCTTAGTTCCAGGGTCCTACAATGAGCAGTTCTTC.

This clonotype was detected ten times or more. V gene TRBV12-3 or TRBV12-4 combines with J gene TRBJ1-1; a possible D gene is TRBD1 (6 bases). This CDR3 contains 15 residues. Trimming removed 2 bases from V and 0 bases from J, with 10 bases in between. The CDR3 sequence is CASSLQGNLNTEAFF. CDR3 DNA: TGTGCCAGCAGTTTACAGGGGAATTTGAACACTGAAGCTTTCTTT.

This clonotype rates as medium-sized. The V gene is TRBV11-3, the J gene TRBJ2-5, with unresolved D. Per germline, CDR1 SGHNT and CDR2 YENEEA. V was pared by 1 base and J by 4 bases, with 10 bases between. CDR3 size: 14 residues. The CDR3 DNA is TGTGCCAGCAGCTTAGTGGCTAGTGGAGAGACCCAGTACTTC. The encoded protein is CASSLVASGETQYF.

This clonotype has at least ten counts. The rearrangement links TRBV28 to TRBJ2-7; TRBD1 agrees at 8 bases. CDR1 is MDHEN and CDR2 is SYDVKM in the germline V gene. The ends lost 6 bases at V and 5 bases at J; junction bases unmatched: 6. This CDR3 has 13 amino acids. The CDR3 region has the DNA TGTGCCAGCAGGCAGGACAGGGCTCACGAGCAGTACTTC. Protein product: CASRQDRAHEQYF.

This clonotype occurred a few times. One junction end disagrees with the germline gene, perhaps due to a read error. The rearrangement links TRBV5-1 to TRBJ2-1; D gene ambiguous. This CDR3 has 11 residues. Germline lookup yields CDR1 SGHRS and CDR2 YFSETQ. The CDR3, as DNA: TGCGCCAGCAGCCTACTCAATGAGCATTTCTTC. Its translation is CASSLLNEHFF.

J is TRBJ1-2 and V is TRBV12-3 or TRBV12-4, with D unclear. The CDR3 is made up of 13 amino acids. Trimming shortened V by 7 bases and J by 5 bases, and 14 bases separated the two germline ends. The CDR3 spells CASIYPWGYGYTF. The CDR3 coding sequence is TGTGCCAGCATTTACCCTTGGGGATATGGCTACACCTTC.

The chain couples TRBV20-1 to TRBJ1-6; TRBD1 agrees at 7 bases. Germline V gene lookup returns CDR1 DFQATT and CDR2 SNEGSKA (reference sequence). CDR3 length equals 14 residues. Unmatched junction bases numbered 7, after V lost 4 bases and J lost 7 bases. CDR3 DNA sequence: TGCAGTGCTACCCAGGGGGGCCCCAATTCACCCCTCCACTTT. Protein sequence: CSATQGGPNSPLHF.